The rows below give T cell receptor beta chains drawn from one sample of a study of T cell repertoires in cytomegalovirus infection. TCRdb reanalysed the reads using MiXCR and keeps one entry per CDR3 protein. The sample shows 100,000 or so distinct CDR3 sequences, 16% of them seen only once. Sequencing was carried out using PBMCs. Source of these receptors: a human donor in good health (CMV status not recorded). Some clones in this sample may be carry-over from other donors' samples. CDR3s include the opening cysteine and the closing phenylalanine or tryptophan. D genes are given only for firm matches. Clone size, where shown, is once, few, many, or a class for clones that have expanded.

-	TRBV7-4	-	TRBJ1-2	CASSLDRRFGYGYTF	TGTGCCAGCAGCTTAGACCGACGATTTGGCTATGGCTACACCTTC
-	TRBV12-3/TRBV12-4	-	TRBJ2-3	CASRSRGAGTDTQYF	TGTGCCAGCAGGTCCCGGGGGGCTGGCACAGATACGCAGTATTTT
many	TRBV7-9	-	TRBJ2-5	CASSPLGRGETQYF	TGTGCCAGCAGCCCCCTAGGAAGAGGAGAGACCCAGTACTTC
few	TRBV12-3/TRBV12-4	-	TRBJ2-3	CASSFSGSDTQYF	TGTGCCAGCAGTTTTTCAGGGTCAGATACGCAGTATTTT
few	TRBV6-2/TRBV6-3	TRBD1	TRBJ1-1	CASIRQGSLNTEAFF	TGTGCCAGCATCAGACAGGGGAGTCTGAACACTGAAGCTTTCTTT
-	TRBV29-1	TRBD2	TRBJ2-5	CSVEVGLAGGQETQYF	TGCAGCGTTGAAGTGGGACTAGCGGGGGGGCAAGAGACCCAGTACTTC
-	TRBV28	TRBD1	TRBJ1-2	CASRTTGEAGYTF	TGTGCCAGCAGGACTACAGGGGAAGCTGGCTACACCTTC
many	TRBV11-2	-	TRBJ2-3	CASSLDRGTPSTDTQYF	TGTGCCAGCAGCTTAGATCGTGGGACCCCTAGCACAGATACGCAGTATTTT
many	TRBV12-3/TRBV12-4	-	TRBJ1-2	CASSPGAYGYTF	TGTGCCAGCAGCCCGGGCGCTTATGGCTACACCTTC
-	TRBV28	TRBD2	TRBJ2-5	CASTQIGGGPATTQYF	TGTGCCAGCACTCAAATCGGGGGGGGCCCGGCAACGACCCAGTACTTC
-	TRBV27	-	TRBJ1-2	CASAGVYGYTF	TGTGCCAGCGCAGGGGTATATGGCTACACCTTC
-	TRBV6-5	TRBD1	TRBJ1-5	CASSVRQGRGQPQHF	TGTGCCAGCAGCGTACGACAGGGTAGAGGTCAGCCCCAGCATTTT
many	TRBV7-2	TRBD1	TRBJ1-2	CASSTGQGLVGYTF	TGTGCCAGCAGCACGGGACAGGGATTAGTCGGCTACACCTTC
few	TRBV2	TRBD1	TRBJ1-2	CASSALTGVLYGYTF	TGTGCCAGCAGTGCCCTGACAGGGGTTTTATATGGCTACACCTTC
-	TRBV28	-	TRBJ2-5	CASGLIRETQYF	TGTGCCAGCGGTCTGATCAGGGAGACCCAGTACTTC
many	TRBV11-2	-	TRBJ1-5	CASSEQSLDQPQHF	TGTGCCAGCAGCGAGCAGAGTTTGGATCAGCCCCAGCATTTT
many	TRBV6-1	-	TRBJ2-3	CASSEGGGPTDTQYF	TGTGCCAGCAGTGAAGGGGGGGGGCCGACAGATACGCAGTATTTT
-	TRBV18	-	TRBJ2-5	CVSSPRDAETQYF	TGTGTCAGCTCACCACGGGACGCAGAGACCCAGTACTTC
-	TRBV3-1	-	TRBJ2-7	CASSHRGILYEQYF	TGTGCCAGCAGCCATCGTGGGATACTGTACGAGCAGTACTTC
-	TRBV12-3/TRBV12-4	-	TRBJ2-4	CASSGTVAKNIQYF	TGTGCCAGCAGCGGGACGGTGGCCAAAAACATTCAGTACTTC
-	TRBV19	-	TRBJ2-3	CASRGAPGTDTQYF	TGTGCCAGTAGGGGGGCGCCCGGCACAGATACGCAGTATTTT
few	TRBV9	-	TRBJ2-2	CASSVGESANTGELFF	TGTGCCAGCAGCGTAGGGGAAAGCGCGAACACCGGGGAGCTGTTTTTT
many	TRBV12-3/TRBV12-4	-	TRBJ1-5	CASSLVLSNQPQHF	TGTGCCAGCAGTTTAGTCCTCAGCAATCAGCCCCAGCATTTT
many	TRBV12-3/TRBV12-4	-	TRBJ1-5	CASSKGVSNQPQHF	TGTGCCAGCTCAAAAGGGGTTAGCAATCAGCCCCAGCATTTT
few	TRBV3-1	TRBD1	TRBJ1-4	CASSRRGRDREKLFF	TGTGCCAGCAGCCGAAGGGGGCGGGACAGGGAAAAACTGTTTTTT
few	TRBV19	TRBD1	TRBJ2-2	CASRTGTANTGELFF	TGTGCCAGCAGAACCGGGACAGCGAACACCGGGGAGCTGTTTTTT
few	TRBV6-1	-	TRBJ2-7	CASSEGDTSYEQYF	TGTGCCAGCAGTGAGGGGGACACCTCCTACGAGCAGTACTTC
few	TRBV12-3/TRBV12-4	-	TRBJ1-3	CASTPGGRDTIYF	TGTGCCAGCACCCCGGGAGGGCGGGACACCATATATTTT
many	TRBV12-3/TRBV12-4	-	TRBJ1-6	CASSFGGDYNSPLHF	TGTGCCAGCAGTTTTGGGGGGGACTATAATTCACCCCTCCACTTT
many	TRBV7-2	TRBD1	TRBJ2-7	CASSLGRGLSYEQYF	TGTGCCAGCAGCTTAGGCAGGGGGCTTTCCTACGAGCAGTACTTC
few	TRBV25-1	-	TRBJ2-5	CASSESGGEVETQYF	TGTGCCAGCAGTGAATCTGGGGGCGAGGTTGAGACCCAGTACTTC
-	TRBV20-1	-	TRBJ1-5	CSASPIGGQPQHF	TGCAGTGCTAGTCCAATCGGGGGACAGCCCCAGCATTTT
-	TRBV19	TRBD1	TRBJ1-2	CASSAYPTGPSYGYTF	TGTGCCAGTAGTGCCTACCCGACAGGGCCCTCCTATGGCTACACCTTC
-	TRBV12-3/TRBV12-4	-	TRBJ1-1	CASSLSGRAFF	TGTGCCAGCAGTTTGTCGGGGAGGGCTTTCTTT
many	TRBV11-1	TRBD1	TRBJ2-1	CASSLGGTYGHEQFF	TGTGCCAGCAGCCTAGGGGGCACCTACGGGCATGAGCAGTTCTTC